The clone carrying this TCR beta chain was seen a few times. This sample stems from a study of beta chain features in type 1 diabetes. Study background: Taken together, all samples contributed some 98 million examined sorted cells.

The V end was cut by 1 base, the J end by 5 bases, with 11 bases between. The CDR3 is made up of 14 amino acids. CDR1 is SEHNR, CDR2 FQNEAQ, per germline (reference sequence). The study reverse transcribed the entire isolated RNA, so it sequenced expressed TCRB transcripts. Measured with immunoSEQ multiplex PCR; TCRdb has only the in-frame clones, and not every one. The sample holds hundreds of thousands of clones, 10% to 12% seen once. CD4+ naive, central memory, regulatory and stem cell-like memory subsets were isolated by sorting on CD45RO/CCR7/CD25/CD127/CD95/CD27. The sequenced sample was naive CD4+ T cells from blood. This TCR was recovered from a woman under 30 in good health. The chain is built from TRBV7-9 and TRBJ2-5; D is perhaps TRBD1 (5 bases). The CDR3 loop is CASSLVAGRETQYF. The DNA of the CDR3 is TGTGCCAGCAGCTTAGTCGCAGGGCGCGAGACCCAGTACTTC.